This T cell receptor (beta chain) was profiled in a study of blood T cell repertoires in COVID-19 (dated by TCRdb to about 2020). Regarding the complete study: Samples from collaborators originated in the United States, Italy and Spain and spanned both the acute and convalescent phases of COVID-19. Samples came from the ongoing ImmuneRACE study (first 160 participants) plus 1,254 subjects from 6 global collaborators. The prospective study material was composed of cDNA or gDNA derived from T cells, B-cell-depleted T cells, or PBMCs. A de-identified subject ID, COVID-19 status, age in years and sex were almost always included in the sample metadata. The repertoires were released in a freely available public database meant as a resource for research on the immune response to SARS-CoV-2. The dataset comprised deeply sampled blood TCRbeta repertoires from subjects exposed to, actively infected with, or recovered from COVID-19. Where available, HLA class I and class II types were taken from metadata supplied by the sample provider and were not determined by assay-based typing.

Sequences SGHKS (CDR1) and YYEKEE (CDR2) are obtained from the germline V gene (reference sequence). Trimming removed 2 bases from V and 3 bases from J; the gene matches leave 1 base unexplained. The CDR3 runs 13 residues from the cysteine to the phenylalanine. The only DNA kept is the CDR3, 39 bases in frame from the first base. Collaborating institutions collected whole blood in K2EDTA tubes following their own protocols. For TCRbeta analysis, collaborators shipped samples in one of three forms: frozen whole blood, isolated PBMCs, or DNA extracted from either of those sample types. Results and caveats for the whole study, not just this receptor: The amount of clinical and demographic metadata varied by source and participant and was provided uncurated.

Details on this clone: Its binding antigen is unknown. Within one base of it there is no much larger clone, and no base qualities were kept.

The immunoSEQ Assay, a bias-controlled multiplex PCR, was used to amplify TCRbeta CDR3 regions from genomic DNA. As for how the authors treated the data: Within the assay, amplification of reference gene primers was used to estimate how many nucleated cells each sample contained. To quantify the absolute abundance of each unique TCRbeta CDR3 rearrangement, sequence reads were collapsed and filtered. For each sample, productive Simpson clonality was calculated as the square root of Simpson's diversity index across productive rearrangements. The table was pulled from immuneACCESS by TCRdb, which kept in-frame rearrangements only. Such tables lose some clones; where checked, under half of the loss comes from unresolved V genes, and the rest has no known cause. From that table come the V and J calls and clone size; the DNA was used to work out D and trimming. Within this sample are around 44,000 clones, with over 75% of them counted one time only. The top ten hold 39% of the sample.

The chain is assembled from TRBV5-5 and TRBJ1-1, and TRBD1 aligns with 7 junction nucleotides. The clonotype was recovered from a man aged 35 to 55 with active or convalescent COVID-19. Sequenced: peripheral blood. The sequence in DNA is TGTGCCAGCAGCTTCGACAGGGACACTGAAGCTTTCTTT. Its translation is CASSFDRDTEAFF.